These 23 T cell receptor beta chains share one sample of origin, sequenced in a study of response to subunit inactivated influenza vaccine listed by TCRdb under 2018. The library was made by RT-PCR. Sequencing instrument: Illumina HiSeq 2500. TCRdb applied fastp at Q25 and MiXCR to the public reads, then kept only in-frame beta chains. Each CDR3 protein gets just one entry, which takes the most common genes and DNA from the rows behind it. The sample table shows some 480,000 distinct CDR3 sequences, and 9.5% to 12% are seen once. Roughly 12% of the sample rests with the top ten. According to the study, the label for this sample's time point signals: around 42 days after influenza vaccine administration. Sequenced material: PBMCs from blood, taken roughly 45 days after vaccination. The receptors were gathered from a man in his fifties who received an inactivated influenza vaccine. Donor details come from another sample of the same person, matched by shared clones.

This clonotype has a handful of counts. CDR3 sequence reads: CASSFESSSYFYYTEAFF. CDR3 nucleotide sequence: TGTGCCAGCAGTTTTGAGAGCAGCAGTTACTTCTACTACACTGAAGCTTTCTTT. The J gene is TRBJ1-1, the V gene TRBV6-2 or TRBV6-3; D uncertain. CDR1 and CDR2 from the germline V gene are MNHEY and SVGEGT. Trimming pared 4 bases from V and 3 bases from J, leaving 24 bases between. CDR3 size: 18 residues.

This clonotype turned up a few times. The gene calls are TRBV6-1 and TRBJ1-6; D not certain. Germline lookup yields CDR1 MNHNS and CDR2 SASEGT. Trimming cost V 7 bases and J 7 bases, with 14 bases left between them. The CDR3 runs to 14 residues. This CDR3 is CASTDGFRNSPLHF. In nucleotides, the CDR3 is TGTGCCAGCACCGACGGTTTTAGGAATTCACCCCTCCACTTT.

This chain links TRBV20-1 with TRBJ2-2; 8 bases fit TRBD2. This CDR3 contains 13 residues. Germline lookup yields CDR1 DFQATT and CDR2 SNEGSKA (reference sequence). Trimming took 4 bases from V and 4 from J; bases not matched to a gene: 2. This chain's CDR3 is CSAISGTTGELFF. The CDR3 DNA reads TGCAGTGCTATTAGCGGGACCACCGGGGAGCTGTTTTTT.

The chain recombines TRBV5-1 with TRBJ1-6; 7 bases match TRBD1. J was trimmed by 9 bases and V by 0 bases; bases with no gene match: 6. The germline gives CDR1 SGHRS, CDR2 YFSETQ. This CDR3 region has 15 residues. The chain's CDR3 is CASSLGGTVGSPLHF. The CDR3 region has the DNA TGCGCCAGCAGCTTGGGTGGGACAGTTGGTTCACCCCTCCACTTT.

This clonotype was observed at least ten times. The chain recombines TRBV9 with TRBJ2-2, with TRBD2 identical over 13 bases. Trimming at V came to 3 bases and at J to 5 bases, leaving 4 bases not matched to a gene. CDR1 and CDR2 from the germline V gene are SGDLS and YYNGEE. CDR3 size: 16 residues. Here the CDR3 DNA reads TGTGCCAGCAGCGCATCGGGACTAGCGGGGACCGGGGAGCTGTTTTTT. Encoded protein: CASSASGLAGTGELFF.

This clonotype was picked up a small number of times. The chain combines TRBV5-1 with TRBJ2-7; unclear D gene. This CDR3 contains 14 residues. Germline V gene sequence: CDR1 SGHRS, CDR2 YFSETQ. Trimming stripped 0 bases from V and 2 bases from J, with 9 bases between. CDR3 in DNA: TGCGCCAGCAGCTTGGTAGGCGAAACCTACGAGCAGTACTTC. This translates into CASSLVGETYEQYF. Looking up the rest from reference TRBV5-1 and TRBJ2-7 gives the full variable domain: KAGVTQTPRYLIKTRGQQVTLSCSPISGHRSVSWYQQTPGQGLQFLFEYFSETQRNKGNFPGRFSGRQFSNSRSEMNVSTLELGDSALYLCASSLVGETYEQYFGPGTRLTVT.

The V call is TRBV7-8, the J call TRBJ1-6; perhaps TRBD1 as D (5 bases). V shed 7 bases and J shed 11 bases, with 12 bases lying between them. Germline assignment: CDR1 SGHVS and CDR2 FQNEAQ. CDR3 length equals 12 residues. The CDR3 here is CASTSRGAPLHF. CDR3 nucleotides: TGTGCCAGCACCTCCCGGGGGGCACCCCTCCACTTT.

This clonotype was observed a handful of times. The chain employs TRBV6-2 or TRBV6-3 and TRBJ2-1; 8 bases match TRBD2. V was pared by 4 bases and J by 8 bases, with 10 bases of the junction left unmatched. Germline CDR1 is MNHEY and CDR2 is SVGEGT. CDR3 length: 15 residues. The CDR3 DNA sequence: TGTGCCAGCAGTTCCCGGGGGGGGCCGGAGGATGAGCAGTTCTTC. Its protein product is CASSSRGGPEDEQFF.

The chain combines TRBV7-2 with TRBJ2-7; TRBD1 matches at 8 bases. There are 15 residues in the CDR3. V lost 5 bases to trimming and J lost 2 bases; unmatched junction nucleotides: 8. Germline loops: CDR1 SGHTA, CDR2 FQGNSA. The CDR3 here is CASSPQGTGTYEQYF. The CDR3 DNA sequence: TGTGCCAGCAGCCCGCAAGGGACAGGAACCTACGAGCAGTACTTC. The entire variable domain, with the rest obtained from reference TRBV7-2 and TRBJ2-7, is as follows: GAGVSQSPSNKVTEKGKDVELRCDPISGHTALYWYRQSLGQGLEFLIYFQGNSAPDKSGLPSDRFSAERTGGSVSTLTIQRTQQEDSAVYLCASSPQGTGTYEQYFGPGTRLTVT.

A few counts support this clonotype. This chain connects TRBV6-2 or TRBV6-3 to TRBJ2-7, with TRBD1 matching 9 bases. Germline CDR1 reads MNHEY; CDR2 reads SVGEGT. Trimming took 4 bases from V and 9 from J; bases not matched to a gene: 10. This CDR3 spans 14 amino acids. This CDR3 reads CASSLGQGRLWQYF. DNA for the CDR3: TGTGCCAGCAGTTTGGGACAGGGACGACTTTGGCAGTACTTC.

This clonotype was picked up a small number of times. The V and J genes are TRBV7-2 and TRBJ1-6; D call uncertain. Germline loops: CDR1 SGHTA, CDR2 FQGNSA. The CDR3 runs to 14 residues. Trimming took off 1 base at V and 8 bases at J, with 9 bases between the two ends. The CDR3, as DNA: TGTGCCAGCAGCTTAGTGGGGAGCGATTCACCCCTCCACTTT. Translated: CASSLVGSDSPLHF.

The chain employs TRBV15 and TRBJ2-1, with 8 bases lining up with TRBD1. This CDR3 comprises 16 residues. The V gene end was trimmed by 4 bases and the J gene end by 2 bases; junction bases not matched to a gene: 7. Germline lookup yields CDR1 LNHNV and CDR2 YYDKDF (reference sequence). The CDR3 loop reads CATSTDDRGTYNEQFF. CDR3 bases: TGTGCCACCAGCACGGACGACAGGGGAACCTACAATGAGCAGTTCTTC.

The chain employs TRBV7-9 and TRBJ2-1; D gene unclear. The germline V and J ends were trimmed by 5 bases and 4 bases, with 21 bases remaining between them. In germline, CDR1 is SEHNR, CDR2 FQNEAQ (reference sequence). The CDR3 is 17 amino acids. CDR3 protein: CASSPQETFLLYNEQFF. In DNA, the CDR3 is TGTGCCAGCAGCCCCCAGGAGACCTTCCTTCTTTACAATGAGCAGTTCTTC. Based on the CDR3 plus reference TRBV7-9 and TRBJ2-1, the full variable domain is DTGVSQNPRHKITKRGQNVTFRCDPISEHNRLYWYRQTLGQGPEFLTYFQNEAQLEKSRLLSDRFSAERPKGSFSTLEIQRTEQGDSAMYLCASSPQETFLLYNEQFFGPGTRLTVL.

The chain is built from TRBV7-3 and TRBJ2-5; TRBD1 is a possible D gene (6 bases). CDR1 and CDR2 (germline): SGHTA, FQGTGA. The CDR3 is 15 residues long. V lost 1 base to trimming and J lost 5 bases, with 14 bases between them. The CDR3: CASSLRIGGGETQYF. The CDR3 nucleotides read TGTGCCAGCAGCTTAAGAATAGGGGGTGGGGAGACCCAGTACTTC.

This clonotype was counted ten times or more. The DNA of the CDR3 is TGTGCCAGCAGCTTGGACTGGGGGTGGTTCTTC. Amino acids: CASSLDWGWFF. This chain uses TRBV5-5 with TRBJ2-1; D tentatively reads TRBD1 or TRBD2 (5 bases each). The CDR3 covers 11 residues. Germline values: CDR1 SGHKS, CDR2 YYEKEE (reference sequence). Trimming took off 0 bases at V and 15 bases at J, with 10 bases between the two ends.

The V and J genes are TRBV6-1 and TRBJ2-2; 7 bases are shared with TRBD1. The CDR3 spans 15 residues. V gave up 6 bases and J gave up 5 bases; unmatched junction bases: 9. Germline CDR1 is MNHNS and CDR2 is SASEGT. DNA for the CDR3: TGTGCCAGCAGGGAACAGGGGTTGAATACCGGGGAGCTGTTTTTT. Amino acid sequence: CASREQGLNTGELFF.

There are a few counts of this clonotype. CDR3 nucleotides: TGTGCCAGCAGTTTTGGCGGGAGGGTTAATGAGCAGTTCTTC. Translated: CASSFGGRVNEQFF. The chain has TRBV12-3 or TRBV12-4 and TRBJ2-1; TRBD2 matches 9 bases. Losses at the gene ends were 3 bases for V and 7 bases for J; bases not matched to a gene: 4. There are 14 residues in the CDR3.

This clonotype appeared a few times. This chain links TRBV3-1 with TRBJ2-1; 9 bases line up with TRBD2. With 1 base clipped from V and 3 bases from J, the junction kept 4 bases outside the gene matches. The CDR3 extends over 16 amino acids. The germline V gene has CDR1 LGHDT and CDR2 YNNKEL (reference sequence). CDR3 DNA sequence: TGTGCCAGCAGCCAAGCGGCGGGAGGGGTCTACAATGAGCAGTTCTTC. It specifies CASSQAAGGVYNEQFF.

The V call is TRBV5-1, the J call TRBJ2-1; the D gene could be TRBD1 or TRBD2 (5 bases each). This CDR3 contains 14 residues. Trimming removed 6 bases from V and 6 bases from J, with 16 bases in between. Germline assignment: CDR1 SGHRS and CDR2 YFSETQ. The CDR3 loop reads CASTLGDPFNEQFF. The DNA of the CDR3 is TGCGCCAGCACCCTGGGGGACCCTTTCAATGAGCAGTTCTTC.

The CDR3 DNA sequence: TGTGCCAGCAGTTTAAGTCCCTACGGAACCTACGAGCAGTACTTC. This encodes CASSLSPYGTYEQYF. V is TRBV28 and J is TRBJ2-7; D remains ambiguous. This CDR3 contains 15 residues. The ends were cut back, 2 bases at V and 2 bases at J, with 13 bases in the middle. Per the germline V gene, CDR1 is MDHEN and CDR2 is SYDVKM.

V usage is TRBV6-1 and J usage is TRBJ2-4; D is perhaps TRBD1 or TRBD2 (5 bases each). Trimming removed 6 bases from V and 7 bases from J, with 13 bases in between. The CDR3 loop spans 13 amino acids. CDR1 MNHNS and CDR2 SASEGT come from the germline V gene. CDR3 bases: TGTGCCAGCAGGAAACGAGGGGTGAACATTCAGTACTTC. This translates into CASRKRGVNIQYF.

The sample holds a few counts of this clonotype. The V gene is TRBV9, the J gene TRBJ1-5; D gene unclear. From germline, CDR1 is SGDLS and CDR2 YYNGEE. Trimming took off 0 bases at V and 1 base at J, with 8 bases between the two ends. The CDR3 runs to 15 residues. The CDR3 nucleotides are TGTGCCAGCAGCGTAGACGGGCTAAGCAATCAGCCCCAGCATTTT. The encoded protein is CASSVDGLSNQPQHF.

The chain couples TRBV5-1 to TRBJ2-5; D is undetermined. V gave up 4 bases and J gave up 9 bases, with 13 bases separating them. The CDR3 totals 12 residues. Germline CDR1 SGHRS, CDR2 YFSETQ. The CDR3 loop is CASSTSEKAQYF. DNA of the CDR3: TGCGCCAGCAGCACCAGCGAGAAGGCCCAGTACTTC.